This T cell receptor (beta chain) was found in a study of human T cells and chemical hapten exposure. A single record per CDR3 protein comes from TCRdb applying MiXCR to the RACE reads. Of around 190,000 distinct CDR3 sequences listed, 20% to 25% are singletons. CDR1 and CDR2 from the germline V gene are SGHTA and FQGNSA. Trimming pared 6 bases from V and 1 base from J, leaving 10 bases between. The CDR3 consists of 14 residues. Time point of the sample: patch test 1, 2 weeks after DPC sensitization. The treatment is: therapeutic diphenylcyclopropenone sensitization with weekly scalp DPC. The specimen comprised whole blood, sampled in connection with sensitization to the hapten diphenylcyclopropenone (DPC). This sequence was found in a woman in her 50s with alopecia areata. Some clones in this sample may be carry-over from other donors' samples. The rearrangement uses TRBV7-2 and TRBJ2-1, with D possibly matching TRBD1 (6 bases). The CDR3 DNA reads as TGTGCCAGCAGGTTCGACAGGTCCTACAATGAGCAGTTCTTC. This gives the protein CASRFDRSYNEQFF.